The T cell receptor (beta chain) described here comes from a study of shared clonotypes between healthy human individuals. CDR1 is SGDLS, CDR2 YYNGEE, per germline. V gave up 2 bases and J gave up 1 base, with 13 bases separating them. The CDR3 is 15 amino acids. Data came from immunoSEQ multiplex PCR; TCRdb stores just in-frame clones and leaves some out. The table includes about 2.2 million clones, 85% to 95% detected once. Cells designated naive CD8 were CD45RO-negative and were positively selected for CCR7, with terminally differentiated effector memory CD45RA+ cells excluded. This clonotype was sampled from a man between 18 and 29 years old in good health. Some clones in this sample may be carry-over from other donors' samples. The rearrangement uses TRBV9 and TRBJ2-7; D may be TRBD2 (5 bases). The sample consisted of naive CD8+ T cells from PBMCs. The CDR3 here is CASSVSGGRSYEQYF. For the CDR3, the DNA is TGTGCCAGCAGCGTTTCAGGTGGGAGATCCTACGAGCAGTACTTC.